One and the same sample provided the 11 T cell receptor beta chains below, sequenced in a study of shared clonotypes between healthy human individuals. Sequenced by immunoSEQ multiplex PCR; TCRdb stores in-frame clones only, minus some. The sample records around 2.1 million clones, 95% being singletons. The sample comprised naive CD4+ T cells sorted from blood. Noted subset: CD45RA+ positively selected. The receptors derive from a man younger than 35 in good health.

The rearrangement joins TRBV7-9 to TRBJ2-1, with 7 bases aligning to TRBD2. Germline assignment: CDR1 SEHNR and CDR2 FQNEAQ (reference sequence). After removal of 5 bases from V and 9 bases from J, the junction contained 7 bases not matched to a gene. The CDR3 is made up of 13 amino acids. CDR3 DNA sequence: TGTGCCAGCAGCCCCGCCGCTAGCGGTGAGCAGTTCTTC. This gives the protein CASSPAASGEQFF.

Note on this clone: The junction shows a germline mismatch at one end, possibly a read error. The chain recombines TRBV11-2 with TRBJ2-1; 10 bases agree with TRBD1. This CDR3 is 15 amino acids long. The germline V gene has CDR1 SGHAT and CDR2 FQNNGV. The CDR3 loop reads CASSSDRGYYNEQFF. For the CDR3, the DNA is TGTGCCAGCAGCTCGGACAGGGGGTACTACAATGAGCAATTCTTC.

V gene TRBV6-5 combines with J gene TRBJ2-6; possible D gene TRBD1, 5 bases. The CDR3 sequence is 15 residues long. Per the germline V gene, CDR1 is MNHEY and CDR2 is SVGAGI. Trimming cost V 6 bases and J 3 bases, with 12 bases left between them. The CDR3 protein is CASRPIGVGANVLTF. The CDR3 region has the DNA TGTGCCAGCAGACCGATAGGGGTTGGGGCCAACGTCCTGACTTTC.

CDR3 sequence: CASGPRQGAGDTQYF. The CDR3 DNA follows: TGTGCTAGTGGACCCCGACAGGGGGCTGGAGATACGCAGTATTTT. The gene calls are TRBV12-5 and TRBJ2-3; 10 bases are shared with TRBD1. The CDR3 is made up of 15 amino acids. Per the germline V gene, CDR1 is LGHNT and CDR2 is FRNRAP. Trimming removed 6 bases from V and 5 bases from J; junction bases left unmatched: 8.

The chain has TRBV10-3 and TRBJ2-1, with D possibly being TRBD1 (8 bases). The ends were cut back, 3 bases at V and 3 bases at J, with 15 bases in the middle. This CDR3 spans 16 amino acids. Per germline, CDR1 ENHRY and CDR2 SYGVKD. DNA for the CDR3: TGTGCCATCAGTGAAGACCACAGGGGGGGCTACAATGAGCAGTTCTTC. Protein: CAISEDHRGGYNEQFF.

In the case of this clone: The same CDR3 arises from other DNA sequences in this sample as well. CDR3 residues: CSVEGRMNTEAFF. CDR3 bases: TGCAGCGTTGAGGGACGGATGAACACTGAAGCTTTCTTT. The genes are TRBV29-1 and TRBJ1-1; D might be TRBD1 (5 bases). The CDR3 consists of 13 residues. V lost 3 bases and J 0 bases, leaving 8 bases between the germline ends. Germline lookup yields CDR1 SQVTM and CDR2 ANQGSEA.

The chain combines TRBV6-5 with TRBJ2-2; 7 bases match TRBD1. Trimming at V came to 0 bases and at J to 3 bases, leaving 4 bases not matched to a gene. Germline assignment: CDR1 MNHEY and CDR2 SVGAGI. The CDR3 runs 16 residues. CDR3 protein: CASSYSPGGDTGELFF. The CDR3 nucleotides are TGTGCCAGCAGTTACTCACCAGGGGGTGACACCGGGGAGCTGTTTTTT.

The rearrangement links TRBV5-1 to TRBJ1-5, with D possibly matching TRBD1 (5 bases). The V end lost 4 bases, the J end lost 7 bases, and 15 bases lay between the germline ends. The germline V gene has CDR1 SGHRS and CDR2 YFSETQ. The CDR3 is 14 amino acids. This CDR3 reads CASSLGPGRQPQHF. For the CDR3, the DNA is TGCGCCAGCAGCCTGGGGCCAGGGAGACAGCCCCAGCATTTT.

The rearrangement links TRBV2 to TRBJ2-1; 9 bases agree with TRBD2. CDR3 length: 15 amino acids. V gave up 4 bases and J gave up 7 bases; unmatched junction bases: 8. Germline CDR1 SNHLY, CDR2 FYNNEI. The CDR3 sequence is CASSGLPSGANEQFF. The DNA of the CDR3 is TGTGCCAGCAGTGGCTTGCCTAGCGGGGCAAATGAGCAGTTCTTC.

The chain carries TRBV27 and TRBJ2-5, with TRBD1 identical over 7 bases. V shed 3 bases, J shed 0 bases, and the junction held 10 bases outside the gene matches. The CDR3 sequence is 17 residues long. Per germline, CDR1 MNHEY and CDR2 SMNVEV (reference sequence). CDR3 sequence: CASSLVGHRGNQETQYF. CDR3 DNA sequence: TGTGCCAGCAGTTTGGTCGGACACAGGGGTAACCAAGAGACCCAGTACTTC.

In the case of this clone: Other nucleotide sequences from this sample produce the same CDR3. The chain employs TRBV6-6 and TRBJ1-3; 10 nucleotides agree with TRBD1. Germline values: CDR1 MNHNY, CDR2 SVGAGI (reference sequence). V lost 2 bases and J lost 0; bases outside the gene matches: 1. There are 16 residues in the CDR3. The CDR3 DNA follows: TGTGCCAGCAGTTACGGGGACAGGGGCTCTGGAAACACCATATATTTT. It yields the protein CASSYGDRGSGNTIYF.